These T cell receptor beta chains were read from a single sample in a study of radiotherapy plus CTLA-4 blockade in lung cancer. Only in-frame clones appear in the TCRdb table, and some are missing; sequencing was by immunoSEQ multiplex PCR. In the table there are under 3,000 clones, roughly four fifths of which are singletons. This material consisted of tumor tissue, taken from a patient treated with radiotherapy plus ipilimumab. Every receptor here comes from a human donor with non-small cell lung cancer that progressed on radiotherapy plus ipilimumab. Each CDR3 is given with its conserved first and last residue. The D gene is left open where the match is weak. The size of a clone is reported for some rows only, either as once, few or many, or as a class for expanded clones.

>TRBJ1-2|few|NA|TRBV5-8
CASSLEGKRGYTF
TGTGCCAGCAGCTTGGAAGGGAAGCGCGGCTACACCTTC
>TRBJ2-3|few|NA|TRBV6-8
CASRTDTQYF
TGTGCCAGCAGGACAGATACGCAGTATTTT
>TRBJ2-5|NA|NA|TRBV7-2
CASSLGSRGSTGQYF
TGTGCCAGCAGCTTAGGAAGTAGGGGAAGTACGGGGCAGTACTTC
>TRBJ2-2|NA|NA|TRBV7-6
CASSSLTGELFF
TGTGCCAGCAGTTCCCTCACCGGGGAGCTGTTTTTT
>TRBJ1-2|NA|NA|TRBV7-3
CASSLNPGVALTF
TGTGCCAGCAGCTTAAATCCAGGGGTCGCTCTCACCTTC
>TRBJ2-3|NA|TRBD2|TRBV28
CASSSRLAGTDTQYF
TGTGCCAGCAGTTCGCGACTAGCGGGCACAGATACGCAGTATTTT
>TRBJ2-5|NA|NA|TRBV4-1
CASSASFTGTYYQETQYF
TGCGCCAGCAGCGCCTCTTTCACGGGGACGTACTATCAAGAGACCCAGTACTTC
>TRBJ2-4|NA|NA|TRBV19
CASSWAKNIQYF
TGTGCCAGTAGTTGGGCCAAAAACATTCAGTACTTC
>TRBJ2-2|NA|NA|TRBV9
CASSVRGNSGTGELFF
TGTGCCAGCAGCGTACGGGGAAATAGTGGCACCGGGGAGCTGTTTTTT
>TRBJ2-1|NA|NA|TRBV5-1
CASSLGGEQFF
TGCGCCAGCAGCTTGGGTGGTGAGCAGTTCTTC
>TRBJ1-4|NA|NA|TRBV28
CASAPLGVGTNEKLFF
TGTGCCAGCGCCCCCCTAGGAGTTGGAACTAATGAAAAACTGTTTTTT
>TRBJ2-4|NA|NA|TRBV7-8
CASSLTDSPGIQYF
TGTGCCAGCAGCTTAACCGACAGCCCGGGTATTCAGTACTTC
>TRBJ2-1|NA|NA|TRBV4-2
CASSQVLGRDNEQFF
TGTGCCAGCAGCCAAGTTTTGGGGCGGGACAATGAGCAGTTCTTC
>TRBJ2-1|few|TRBD2|TRBV15
CATSRDLRTSGNNEQFF
TGTGCCACCAGCAGAGACCTCAGGACTAGCGGGAACAATGAGCAGTTCTTC
>TRBJ1-2|NA|NA|TRBV6-5
CASGQPYRNGYTF
TGTGCCAGCGGGCAACCCTACAGGAATGGCTACACCTTC
>TRBJ2-4|NA|NA|TRBV20-1
CSAPGENIQYF
TGCAGTGCCCCTGGAGAGAACATTCAGTACTTC
>TRBJ2-5|NA|TRBD2|TRBV28
CASSRTSGGGETQYF
TGTGCCAGCAGCCGGACTAGCGGGGGGGGTGAGACCCAGTACTTC
>TRBJ1-5|once|NA|TRBV11-2
CASSSGDRQPQHF
TGTGCCAGCAGTTCGGGGGATCGGCAGCCCCAGCATTTT
>TRBJ2-5|once|TRBD2|TRBV18
CASSLAGGLVQETQYF
TGTGCCAGCTCACTCGCGGGGGGACTAGTGCAAGAGACCCAGTACTTC
>TRBJ2-1|few|NA|TRBV5-6
CASSLVDNNEQFF
TGTGCCAGCAGCTTGGTCGATAACAATGAGCAGTTCTTC
>TRBJ2-7|NA|NA|TRBV21-1
CASSRVSQGSGASYEQYF
TGTGCCAGCAGCAGAGTGTCGCAGGGCAGCGGGGCCTCCTACGAGCAGTACTTC
>TRBJ2-1|NA|NA|TRBV11-3
CASSLGRTNNEQFF
TGTGCCAGCAGCTTAGGGAGAACTAACAATGAGCAGTTCTTC
>TRBJ2-7|NA|TRBD2|TRBV7-2
CASSFGLAGGEQYF
TGTGCCAGCAGCTTCGGACTAGCGGGGGGCGAGCAGTACTTC
>TRBJ1-2|few|TRBD1|TRBV6-5
CASSSQGGGYGYTF
TGTGCCAGCAGTTCCCAGGGGGGGGGCTATGGCTACACCTTC
>TRBJ1-1|NA|TRBD1|TRBV7-2
CASSLYQAGGTEAFF
TGTGCCAGCAGCTTATATCAGGCAGGGGGCACTGAAGCTTTCTTT
>TRBJ1-1|NA|TRBD1|TRBV15
CATRRDRLNTEAFF
TGTGCCACCAGACGGGACAGGCTAAACACTGAAGCTTTCTTT
>TRBJ1-2|NA|NA|TRBV7-3
CASSPTSDNYGYTF
TGTGCCAGCAGCCCCACCAGTGATAACTATGGCTACACCTTC
>TRBJ2-1|NA|NA|TRBV7-2
CASSPGTSNYNEQFF
TGTGCCAGCAGCCCCGGGACAAGCAATTACAATGAGCAGTTCTTC
>TRBJ1-1|few|NA|TRBV7-9
CASSLDRAFVNTEAFF
TGTGCCAGCAGCCTGGACAGAGCGTTTGTGAACACTGAAGCTTTCTTT
>TRBJ2-3|NA|TRBD1|TRBV29-1
CSVIQGTDTQYF
TGCAGCGTCATACAGGGGACAGATACGCAGTATTTT
>TRBJ1-1|once|TRBD1|TRBV28
CASSSYRGNTEAFF
TGTGCCAGCAGCTCCTACAGGGGGAACACTGAAGCTTTCTTT
>TRBJ2-5|NA|TRBD2|TRBV6-1
CASNEGVSSGVETQYF
TGTGCCAGCAATGAAGGGGTCTCTAGCGGGGTTGAGACCCAGTACTTC
>TRBJ2-7|NA|TRBD2|TRBV28
CASTPRGEGSYEQYF
TGTGCCAGCACCCCTCGGGGGGAGGGATCCTACGAGCAGTACTTC
>TRBJ2-6|once|NA|TRBV19
CASSIGSGANVLTF
TGTGCCAGTAGTATCGGCTCTGGGGCCAACGTCCTGACTTTC
>TRBJ2-7|NA|NA|TRBV28
CASSLPTGGLSYEQYF
TGTGCCAGCAGCCTCCCAACTGGGGGGCTCTCCTACGAGCAGTACTTC
>TRBJ2-3|NA|TRBD1|TRBV5-1
CASSFTGGLSTDTQYF
TGCGCCAGCAGCTTTACAGGGGGTCTAAGCACAGATACGCAGTATTTT
>TRBJ1-2|NA|TRBD1|TRBV29-1
CSVVRDRENYGYTF
TGCAGCGTTGTGAGGGACAGGGAGAACTATGGCTACACCTTC
>TRBJ2-1|NA|NA|TRBV12-5
CASGLNDNEQFF
TGTGCTAGTGGTTTAAATGACAATGAGCAGTTCTTC
>TRBJ1-3|NA|TRBD1|TRBV5-1
CASRGTELRSGNTIYF
TGCGCCAGCAGGGGGACAGAGCTACGATCTGGAAACACCATATATTTT
>TRBJ2-1|NA|NA|TRBV11-2
CASSLEEHNEQFF
TGTGCCAGCAGCTTAGAAGAACACAATGAGCAGTTCTTC
>TRBJ2-1|NA|NA|TRBV21-1
CASSKKCGRALNEQFF
TGTGCCAGCAGCAAAAAATGCGGGAGGGCCCTCAATGAGCAGTTCTTC
>TRBJ2-7|NA|TRBD2|TRBV28
CASSGGGGVSSYEQYF
TGTGCCAGCAGTGGCGGTGGGGGGGTGAGCTCCTACGAGCAGTACTTC
>TRBJ2-1|NA|NA|TRBV6-5
CASSLAGNNEQFF
TGTGCCAGCAGTTTAGCAGGCAACAATGAGCAGTTCTTC